This TCR beta chain was identified during a study of shared clonotypes between healthy human individuals. At the deep level, the assay was run. Sorted subsets were amplified in replicate PCRs using around 220 ng DNA, some 31,000 T cell genomes. Sequencing was performed with immunoSEQ multiplex PCR; in TCRdb, only in-frame clones are kept and a portion is missing. This table has 950,000 to 1,100,000 clones, about 75% appearing once. Comments on this clone: As yet, its antigen is unknown.

Trimming cost V 8 bases and J 1 base, with 16 bases left between them. Per the germline V gene, CDR1 is MNHNS and CDR2 is SASEGT. This CDR3 has 15 residues. Overall study findings and caveats: Clonotypes not shared had lower generation probabilities than those common to all four donors.

The sample comprised memory CD4+ T cells sorted from blood. Subset in this sample: CD45RA-negative fraction. This rearrangement joins TRBV6-1 to TRBJ2-3; D possibly matches TRBD1 or TRBD2 (6 bases each). This receptor was obtained from a man younger than 35 in good health. CDR3 sequence: CASRSGGGGTDTQYF. The CDR3 DNA follows: TGTGCCAGCCGGTCTGGGGGCGGGGGCACAGATACGCAGTATTTT.